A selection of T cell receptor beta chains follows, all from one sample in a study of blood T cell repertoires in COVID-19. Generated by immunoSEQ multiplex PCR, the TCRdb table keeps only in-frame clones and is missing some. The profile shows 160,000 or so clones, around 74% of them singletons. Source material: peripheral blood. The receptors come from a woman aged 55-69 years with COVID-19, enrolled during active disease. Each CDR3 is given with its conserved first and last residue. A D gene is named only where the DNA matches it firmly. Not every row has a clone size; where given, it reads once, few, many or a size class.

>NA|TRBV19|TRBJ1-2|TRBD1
TGTGCCAGTAGTAATTACGGACAGGGCGGCTATGGCTACACCTTC
CASSNYGQGGYGYTF
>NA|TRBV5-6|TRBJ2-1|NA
TGTGCCAGCAGCTTGGGAGGGGGTGAGCAGTTCTTC
CASSLGGGEQFF
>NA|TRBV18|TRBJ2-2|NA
TGTGCCAGCTCACCACCGATTAGAAACCCCGGGGAGCTGTTTTTT
CASSPPIRNPGELFF
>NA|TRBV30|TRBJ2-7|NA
TGTGCCTGGAGTAGACTAGAGACCTACGAGCAGTACTTC
CAWSRLETYEQYF
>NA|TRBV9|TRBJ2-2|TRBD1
TGTGCCAGCAGCGTAGCGAAAGGGACAGGGGAGGACGCCGGGGAGCTGTTTTTT
CASSVAKGTGEDAGELFF
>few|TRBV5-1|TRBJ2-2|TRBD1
TGCGCCAGCAGCCCCGACAGGGTGGTGATCGCCGGGGAGCTGTTTTTT
CASSPDRVVIAGELFF
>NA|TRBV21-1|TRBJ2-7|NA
TGTGCCAGCAGCAACCTCCCAGGGGCTAGCGGGAAAAGGGTGCAGTACTTC
CASSNLPGASGKRVQYF
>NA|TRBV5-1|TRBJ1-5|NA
TGCGCCAGCAGGGAGAGACCCGGAGCCAATCAGCCCCAGCATTTT
CASRERPGANQPQHF
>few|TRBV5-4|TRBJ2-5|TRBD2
TGTGCCAGCAGCTTGGATCCTAGCGGGGGCTTAAAAGAGACCCAGTACTTC
CASSLDPSGGLKETQYF
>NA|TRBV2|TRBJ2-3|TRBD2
TGTGCCAGGGGCTCTAGCGGGAGGGGCACAGATACGCAGTATTTT
CARGSSGRGTDTQYF
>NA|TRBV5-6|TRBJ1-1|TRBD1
TGTGCCAGCAGCCCTATTCCGGGACAGGGTCTTGAGTGGTTCACTGAAGCTTTCTTT
CASSPIPGQGLEWFTEAFF
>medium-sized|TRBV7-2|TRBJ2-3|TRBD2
TGTGCCAGCAGCTTACTAGCGGGAGTGGGCGCAGATACGCAGTATTTT
CASSLLAGVGADTQYF
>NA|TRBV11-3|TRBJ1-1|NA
TGTGCCAGCAGCTTAGCCCACCGGGGACGGGACATGAACACTGAAGCTTTCTTT
CASSLAHRGRDMNTEAFF
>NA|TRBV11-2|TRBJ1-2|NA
TGTGCCAGCAGCTTAGATCCCAGCTATGGCTACACCTTC
CASSLDPSYGYTF
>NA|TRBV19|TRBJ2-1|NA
TGTGCCAGTAGTATAGGAGAGTATAATGAGCAGTTCTTC
CASSIGEYNEQFF
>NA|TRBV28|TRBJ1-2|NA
TGTGCCAGCAGCCCAAGATCGGGGGGCTACACCTTC
CASSPRSGGYTF
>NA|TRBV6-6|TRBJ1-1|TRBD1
TGTGCCAGCAGGGCTGGACAGGGGACTGAAGCTTTCTTT
CASRAGQGTEAFF
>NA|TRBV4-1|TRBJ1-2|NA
TGCGCCAGCAGCCAAGAGGGGACGGGGGGACCTGGCTACACCTTC
CASSQEGTGGPGYTF
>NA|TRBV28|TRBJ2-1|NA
TGTGCCAGCAGTTTACGAGTTTTTTCCTACAATGAGCAGTTCTTC
CASSLRVFSYNEQFF
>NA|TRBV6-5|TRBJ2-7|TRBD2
TGTGCCAGCCCACCGGGACTAGCGAGCTCCTACGAGCAGTACTTC
CASPPGLASSYEQYF
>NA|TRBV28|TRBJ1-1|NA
TGTGCCAGCAGTTTACTAACAGGGAACACTGAAGCTTTCTTT
CASSLLTGNTEAFF
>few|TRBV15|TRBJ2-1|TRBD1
TGTGCCACCAGCAAACGAGGGACAGGGAGCTCCTACAATGAGCAGTTCTTC
CATSKRGTGSSYNEQFF
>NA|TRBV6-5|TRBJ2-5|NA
TGTGCCAGCAGCCGTGAGGTCGGTCGGATGGAGACCCAGTACTTC
CASSREVGRMETQYF
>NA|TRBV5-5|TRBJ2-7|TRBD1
TGTGCCAGCAGCTTGGACACCGTGGGACAGGGCCCCTACGAGCAGTACTTC
CASSLDTVGQGPYEQYF
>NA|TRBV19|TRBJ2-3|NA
TGTGCCAGTAGTATAGGCTCTATCACAGATACGCAGTATTTT
CASSIGSITDTQYF
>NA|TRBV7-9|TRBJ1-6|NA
TGTGCCAGCAGCCCCACCGGAGCGGGGTCGGACTCACCCTTCCACTTT
CASSPTGAGSDSPFHF
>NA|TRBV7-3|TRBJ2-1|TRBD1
TGTGCCAGCAGCTTATCCCTTGGACAGGGGATCAATGAGCAGTTCTTC
CASSLSLGQGINEQFF
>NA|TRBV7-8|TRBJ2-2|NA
TGTGCCAGCACACCCATGAGAACCGGGGAGCTGTTTTTT
CASTPMRTGELFF
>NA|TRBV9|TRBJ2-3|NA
TGTGCCAGCACAGCACCAGGACAGAGCACAGATACGCAGTATTTT
CASTAPGQSTDTQYF
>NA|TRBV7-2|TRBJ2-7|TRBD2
TGTGCCAGCAGCTACACTAGCGGTACGAGGTCCGAGCAGTACTTC
CASSYTSGTRSEQYF
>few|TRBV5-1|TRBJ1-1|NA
TGCGCCAGCAGCTTGGACGCGTATATGAACACTGAAGCTTTCTTT
CASSLDAYMNTEAFF
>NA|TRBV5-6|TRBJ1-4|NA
TGTGCCAGCAGCCAACTGACAGATGCAACTAATGAAAAACTGTTTTTT
CASSQLTDATNEKLFF
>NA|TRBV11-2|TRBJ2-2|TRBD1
TGTGCCAGCAGCCGGACAGGGGGTACCGGGGAGCTGTTTTTT
CASSRTGGTGELFF
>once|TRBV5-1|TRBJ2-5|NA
TGCGCCAGCAGCTTGGTATTACAACAAGAGACCCAGTACTTC
CASSLVLQQETQYF
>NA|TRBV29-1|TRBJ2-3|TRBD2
TGCAGCGTTGAGAGAGGGGGGAGTTTTGGCGGGAGGGCCTGGGATACGCAGTATTTT
CSVERGGSFGGRAWDTQYF
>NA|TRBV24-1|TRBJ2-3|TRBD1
TGTGCCACCAGTGATCAGGACAGGGGGCGGGATACGCAGTATTTT
CATSDQDRGRDTQYF
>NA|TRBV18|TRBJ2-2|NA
TGTGCCAGCTCAGGAACAGGAGCGAACACCGGGGAGCTGTTTTTT
CASSGTGANTGELFF
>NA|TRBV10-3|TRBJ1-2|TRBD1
TGTGCCATCAGCGCCGGGACAGGGGGCGGCTATGGCTACACCTTC
CAISAGTGGGYGYTF
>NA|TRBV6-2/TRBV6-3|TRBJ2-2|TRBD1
TGTGCCAGCAGTAGGACAGGGGAGGCCGGGGAGCTGTTTTTT
CASSRTGEAGELFF